This TCR beta chain was retrieved from a study of T cell changes during pregnancy in multiple sclerosis. Generated by immunoSEQ multiplex PCR, the TCRdb table keeps only in-frame clones and is missing some. Of about 59,000 clones listed, about 92% are singletons. This sequence originates from a female donor in good health, enrolled as a control in a pregnancy study. Sequences were derived from peripheral blood, sampled in the third trimester of pregnancy.

The CDR3 here is CASSLDPGRGIDTEAFF. The CDR3 bases are TGTGCCAGCAGCTTAGACCCCGGCAGGGGTATCGACACTGAAGCTTTCTTT. The rearrangement links TRBV7-8 to TRBJ1-1, with a possible D match to TRBD1 (6 bases). This CDR3 is 17 amino acids long. V lost 1 base and J lost 3, with 18 bases in between. Germline V gene data show CDR1 as SGHVS and CDR2 as FQNEAQ.